Sequencing of this T cell receptor (beta chain) was carried out in a study of cytomegalovirus exposure and HLA in healthy donors. Study outcomes and limitations: Earlier analysis yielded a pattern in which most TCR beta V segments were productive about 90% or about 30% of the time. Later work found most CMV-associated TCR beta chains apparently HLA-restricted. Through in vitro validation, a few CMV-associated chains were shown to be specific for CMV antigens.

In the PCR, 60 Vbeta and 13 Jbeta primers were used. Generated by immunoSEQ multiplex PCR, the TCRdb table keeps only in-frame clones and is missing some. The sample includes around 110,000 clones, around three quarters of them seen just once. As regards this clone: Antigen specificity is unknown. At one end, the junction sequence differs from germline, possibly due to a read error.

In germline, CDR1 is SSHAT, CDR2 FNYEAQ (reference sequence). The CDR3 is 13 residues long. The TCR was taken from a woman aged 18-35 years in good health and CMV-seropositive. The gene calls are TRBV7-7 and TRBJ1-4; D perhaps matches TRBD1 (5 bases). Input material: PBMCs. CDR3 in amino acids: CASSPAGEEKLFF. CDR3 coding DNA: TGTGCTAGCAGCCCCGCGGGGGAGGAAAAACTGTTTTTT.